This T cell receptor (beta chain) was captured in a study of blood T cell repertoires in COVID-19. Study-wide context: Whether acute or convalescent, the COVID-19 samples came from the United States, Italy and Spain.

The junction had 5 bases not matched to a gene; V was cut back by 2 bases and J by 7 bases. Germline-derived CDR1 and CDR2 are KGHSH and LQKENI. The CDR3 totals 14 residues. Repertoires were generated with immunoSEQ multiplex PCR, while TCRdb's copy carries only in-frame clones and drops some. Among around 250,000 clones listed, roughly 80% were seen once. The sample taken for sequencing was PBMCs or T cells enriched from blood (not recorded which). The chain combines TRBV18 with TRBJ2-7; TRBD1 matches at 10 bases. The TCR sequence derives from a man in his fifties or sixties who had recovered from COVID-19. CDR3 loop: CASSPGQGEREQYF. As DNA, the CDR3 is TGTGCCAGCTCACCAGGACAGGGGGAGCGAGAGCAGTACTTC.